This T cell receptor beta chain came from a study of blood T cell repertoires in COVID-19. The assay was immunoSEQ multiplex PCR, and TCRdb's table has in-frame clones only and misses some. The sample consists of 200,000 to 250,000 clones, roughly 84% of them appearing once. There are 18 residues in the CDR3. Germline V gene sequence: CDR1 MNHNS, CDR2 SASEGT. Trimming took off 1 base at V and 0 bases at J, with 16 bases between the two ends. Sequencing was carried out using peripheral blood. This chain joins TRBV6-1 and TRBJ2-1, with a weak D call TRBD2 (5 bases). This receptor was taken from a woman in her sixties with acute or convalescent COVID-19. The CDR3 nucleotides are TGTGCCAGCAGTGAAGGTGAGGGAACGCCACCCTCCTACAATGAGCAGTTCTTC. This encodes CASSEGEGTPPSYNEQFF.